This T cell receptor (beta chain) is from a study of CD8 T cells in Susac syndrome. RNA, at about 0.45 to 1 ug, was reverse transcribed with random hexamers. Via MiXCR, TCRdb re-called the immunoSEQ multiplex PCR reads, giving one row per CDR3 protein. The sample lists roughly 150,000 distinct CDR3 sequences, approximately 94% occurring once. Sequenced material: CD8+ T cells from PBMCs. The source of this sequence is a human donor with multiple sclerosis.

The CDR3: CASSIGTASTDTQYF. Here the CDR3 DNA reads TGTGCCAGCAGTATCGGGACAGCGAGCACAGATACGCAGTATTTT. The rearrangement joins TRBV6-2 or TRBV6-3 to TRBJ2-3, with 7 positions matching TRBD1. Germline trimming cut 5 bases from V and 0 bases from J; bases unmatched to any gene: 5. This CDR3 has 15 residues. From germline, CDR1 is MNHEY and CDR2 SVGEGT.